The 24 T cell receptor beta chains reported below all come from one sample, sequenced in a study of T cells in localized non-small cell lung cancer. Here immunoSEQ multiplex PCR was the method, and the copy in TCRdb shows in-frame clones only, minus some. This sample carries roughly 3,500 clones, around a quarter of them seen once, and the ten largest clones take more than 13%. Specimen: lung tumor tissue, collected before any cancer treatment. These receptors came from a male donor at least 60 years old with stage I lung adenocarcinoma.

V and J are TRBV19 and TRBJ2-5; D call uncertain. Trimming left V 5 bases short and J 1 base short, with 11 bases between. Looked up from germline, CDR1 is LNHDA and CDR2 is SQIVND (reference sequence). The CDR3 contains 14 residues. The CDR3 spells CASSPRVIQETQYF. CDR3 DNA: TGTGCCAGTAGTCCCCGGGTGATCCAAGAGACCCAGTACTTC.

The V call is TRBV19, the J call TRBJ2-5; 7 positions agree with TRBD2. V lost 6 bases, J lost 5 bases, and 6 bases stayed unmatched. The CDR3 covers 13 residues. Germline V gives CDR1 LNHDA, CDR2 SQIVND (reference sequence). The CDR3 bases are TGTGCCAGTAGGGAGCGGGGCGGGGAGACCCAGTACTTC. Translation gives CASRERGGETQYF.

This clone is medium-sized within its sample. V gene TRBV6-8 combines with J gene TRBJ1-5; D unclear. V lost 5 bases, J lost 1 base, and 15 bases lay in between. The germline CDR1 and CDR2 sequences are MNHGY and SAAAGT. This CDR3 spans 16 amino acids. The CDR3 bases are TGTGCCAGCAGTCTTATGGCGGGGATGAGCAATCAGCCCCAGCATTTT. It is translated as CASSLMAGMSNQPQHF.

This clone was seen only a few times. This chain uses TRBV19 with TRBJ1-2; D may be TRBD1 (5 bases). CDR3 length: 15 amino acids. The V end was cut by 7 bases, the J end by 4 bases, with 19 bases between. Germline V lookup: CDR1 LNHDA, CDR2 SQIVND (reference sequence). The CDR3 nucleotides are TGTGCCAGTAAAGTGGATGGGGCGAACCTCTATGGCTACACCTTC. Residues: CASKVDGANLYGYTF.

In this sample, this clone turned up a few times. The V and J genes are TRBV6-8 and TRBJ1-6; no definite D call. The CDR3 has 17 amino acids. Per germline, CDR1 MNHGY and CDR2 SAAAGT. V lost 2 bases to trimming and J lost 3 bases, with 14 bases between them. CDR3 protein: CASSYGSQVFYNSPLHF. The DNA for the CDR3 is TGTGCCAGCAGTTACGGTTCCCAGGTCTTCTATAATTCACCCCTCCACTTT.

The DNA for the CDR3 is TGTGCCAGCAGGGCCCTCGGGCGTGCGGTTGAAGCTTTCTTT. This sequence encodes CASRALGRAVEAFF. The chain links TRBV6-8 to TRBJ1-1; D gene ambiguous. The germline gives CDR1 MNHGY, CDR2 SAAAGT. The germline V and J ends were trimmed by 6 bases and 7 bases, with 18 bases remaining between them. The CDR3 extends over 14 amino acids.

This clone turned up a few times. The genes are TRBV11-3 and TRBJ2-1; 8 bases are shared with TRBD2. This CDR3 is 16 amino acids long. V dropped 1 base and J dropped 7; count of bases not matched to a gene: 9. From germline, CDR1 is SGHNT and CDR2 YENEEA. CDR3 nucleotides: TGTGCCAGCAGCTTAGGGGCCGGGACTAGGATTAATGAGCAGTTCTTC. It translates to CASSLGAGTRINEQFF.

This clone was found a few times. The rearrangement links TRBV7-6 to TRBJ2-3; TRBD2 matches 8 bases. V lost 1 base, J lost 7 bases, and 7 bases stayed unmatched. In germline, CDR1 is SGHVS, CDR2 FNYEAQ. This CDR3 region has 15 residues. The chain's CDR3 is CASSLEAGEGNTQYF. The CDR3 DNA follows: TGTGCCAGCAGCTTAGAAGCGGGGGAAGGGAATACGCAGTATTTT.

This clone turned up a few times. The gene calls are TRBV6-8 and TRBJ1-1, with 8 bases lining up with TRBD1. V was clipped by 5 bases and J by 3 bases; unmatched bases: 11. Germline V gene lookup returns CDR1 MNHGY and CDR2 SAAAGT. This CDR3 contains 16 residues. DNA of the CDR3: TGTGCCAGCAGTAAAAGGACAGGGACGGGGTACACTGAAGCTTTCTTT. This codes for CASSKRTGTGYTEAFF.

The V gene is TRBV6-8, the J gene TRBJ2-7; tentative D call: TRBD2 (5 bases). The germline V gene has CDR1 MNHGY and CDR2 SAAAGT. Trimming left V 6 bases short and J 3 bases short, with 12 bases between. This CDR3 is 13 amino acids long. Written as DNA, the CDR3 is TGTGCCAGCAGAACACTGGGGAGCTACGAGCAGTACTTC. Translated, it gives CASRTLGSYEQYF.

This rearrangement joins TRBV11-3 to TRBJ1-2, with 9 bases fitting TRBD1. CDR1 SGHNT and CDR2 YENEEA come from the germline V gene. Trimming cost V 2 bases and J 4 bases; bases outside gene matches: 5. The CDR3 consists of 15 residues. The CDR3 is CASSLLQGASYGYTF. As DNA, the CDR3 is TGTGCCAGCAGCTTATTACAGGGGGCAAGCTATGGCTACACCTTC.

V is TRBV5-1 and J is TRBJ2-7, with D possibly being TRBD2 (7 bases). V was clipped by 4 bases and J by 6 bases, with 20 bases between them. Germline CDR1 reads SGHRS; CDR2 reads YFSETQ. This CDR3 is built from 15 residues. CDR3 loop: CASSLKVGGPGEQYF. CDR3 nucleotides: TGCGCCAGCAGCCTAAAGGTGGGGGGGCCTGGCGAGCAGTACTTC.

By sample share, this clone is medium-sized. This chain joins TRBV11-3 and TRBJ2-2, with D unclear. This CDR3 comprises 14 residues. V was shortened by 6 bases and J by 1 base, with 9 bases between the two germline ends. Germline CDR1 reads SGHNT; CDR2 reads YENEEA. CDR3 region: CASRLLENTGELFF. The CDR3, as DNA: TGTGCCAGCAGATTGCTAGAGAACACCGGGGAGCTGTTTTTT. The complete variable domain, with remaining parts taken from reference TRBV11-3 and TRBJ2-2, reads EAGVVQSPRYKIIEKKQPVAFWCNPISGHNTLYWYLQNLGQGPELLIRYENEEAVDDSQLPKDRFSAERLKGVDSTLKIQPAELGDSAVYLCASRLLENTGELFFGEGSRLTVL.

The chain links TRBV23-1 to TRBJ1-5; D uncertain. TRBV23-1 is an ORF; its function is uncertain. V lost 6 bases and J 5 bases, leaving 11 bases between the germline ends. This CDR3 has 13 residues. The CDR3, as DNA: TGCGCCAGCAGCTTGTCTGGAGATCAGCCCCAGCATTTT. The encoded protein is CASSLSGDQPQHF.

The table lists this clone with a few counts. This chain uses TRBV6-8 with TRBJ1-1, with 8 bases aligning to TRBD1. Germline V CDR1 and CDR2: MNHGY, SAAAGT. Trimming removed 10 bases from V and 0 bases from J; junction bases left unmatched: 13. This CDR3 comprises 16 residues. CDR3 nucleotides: TGTGCCATCAGCGGACAGGGAACCCCGGTGAACACTGAAGCTTTCTTT. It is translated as CAISGQGTPVNTEAFF.

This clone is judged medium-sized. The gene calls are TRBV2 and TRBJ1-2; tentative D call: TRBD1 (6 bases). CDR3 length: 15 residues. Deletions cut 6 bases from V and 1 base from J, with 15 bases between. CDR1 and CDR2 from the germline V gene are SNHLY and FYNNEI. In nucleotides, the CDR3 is TGTGCCAGCAGCCACAGGGCCACCTTTAACTATGGCTACACCTTC. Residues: CASSHRATFNYGYTF.

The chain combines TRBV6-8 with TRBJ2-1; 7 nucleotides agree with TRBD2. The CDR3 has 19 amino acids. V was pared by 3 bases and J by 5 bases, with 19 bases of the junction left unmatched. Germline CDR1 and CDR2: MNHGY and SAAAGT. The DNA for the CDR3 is TGTGCCAGCAGTTATCCGGTCCTTCCCTGGGGAGGGTCGGACAATGAGCAGTTCTTC. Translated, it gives CASSYPVLPWGGSDNEQFF.

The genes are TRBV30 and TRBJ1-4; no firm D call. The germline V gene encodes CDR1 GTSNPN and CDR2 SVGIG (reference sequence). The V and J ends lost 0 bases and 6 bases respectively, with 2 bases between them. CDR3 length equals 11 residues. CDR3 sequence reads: CAWSVDEKLFF. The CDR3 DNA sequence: TGTGCCTGGAGTGTTGATGAAAAACTGTTTTTT. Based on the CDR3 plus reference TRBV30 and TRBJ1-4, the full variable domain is SQTIHQWPATLVQPVGSPLSLECTVEGTSNPNLYWYRQAAGRGLQLLFYSVGIGQISSEVPQNLSASRPQDRQFILSSKKLLLSDSGFYLCAWSVDEKLFFGSGTQLSVL.

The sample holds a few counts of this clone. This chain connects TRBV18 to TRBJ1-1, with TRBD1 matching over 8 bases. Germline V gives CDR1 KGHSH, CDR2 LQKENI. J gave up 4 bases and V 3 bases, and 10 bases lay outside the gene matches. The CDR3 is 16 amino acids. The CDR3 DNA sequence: TGTGCCAGCTCACCGACTTCAGGGGGCGGGAGCACTGAAGCTTTCTTT. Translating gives CASSPTSGGGSTEAFF.

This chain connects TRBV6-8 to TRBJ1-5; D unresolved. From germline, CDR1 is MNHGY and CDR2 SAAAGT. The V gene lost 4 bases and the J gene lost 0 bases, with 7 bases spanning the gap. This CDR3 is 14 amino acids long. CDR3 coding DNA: TGTGCCAGCAGTTTCGGGAATAGCAATCAGCCCCAGCATTTT. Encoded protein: CASSFGNSNQPQHF.

CDR3 DNA: TGTGCCAGCAGTTACTCCCCAGCTGGGGGGGTGAACACTGAAGCTTTCTTT. Translation: CASSYSPAGGVNTEAFF. V and J are TRBV6-8 and TRBJ1-1; a weak D match, TRBD1 (5 bases). V lost 0 bases, J lost 0 bases, and 14 bases lay in between. Germline CDR1 MNHGY, CDR2 SAAAGT. The CDR3 spans 17 residues.

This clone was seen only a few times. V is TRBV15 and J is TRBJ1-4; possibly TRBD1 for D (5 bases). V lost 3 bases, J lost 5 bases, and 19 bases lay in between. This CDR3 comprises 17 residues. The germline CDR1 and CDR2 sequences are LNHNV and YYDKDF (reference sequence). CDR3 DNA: TGTGCCACCAGCAGCTGGACACCTGCCCCACCCAATGAAAAACTGTTTTTT. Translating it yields CATSSWTPAPPNEKLFF.

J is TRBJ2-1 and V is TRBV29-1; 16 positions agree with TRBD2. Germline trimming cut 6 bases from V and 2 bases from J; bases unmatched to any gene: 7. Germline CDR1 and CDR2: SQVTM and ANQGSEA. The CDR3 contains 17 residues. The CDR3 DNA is TGCAGCGTGCCACTGGGACTAGCGGGGGGGACCTACAATGAGCAGTTCTTC. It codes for CSVPLGLAGGTYNEQFF.

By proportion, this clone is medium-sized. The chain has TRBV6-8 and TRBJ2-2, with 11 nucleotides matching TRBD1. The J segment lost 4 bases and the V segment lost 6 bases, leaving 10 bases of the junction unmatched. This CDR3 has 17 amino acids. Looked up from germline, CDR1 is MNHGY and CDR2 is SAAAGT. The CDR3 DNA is TGTGCCAGCAGCCCCTGGACAGGGGGCGATTCCACCGGGGAGCTGTTTTTT. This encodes CASSPWTGGDSTGELFF.